This T cell receptor beta chain came from a study of CD8 T cells in ankylosing spondylitis. TCRdb reanalysed the 5' RACE reads using MiXCR and keeps one entry per CDR3 protein. This sample yields about 250,000 distinct CDR3 sequences, of which 32% are seen a single time; roughly 4% belongs to the top ten. The CDR3 sequence is 17 residues long. Germline assignment: CDR1 MGHDK and CDR2 SYGVNS. The V gene lost 1 base and the J gene lost 0 bases, with 16 bases spanning the gap. This sequence joins TRBV25-1 and TRBJ2-7; D is tentatively TRBD1 or TRBD2 (6 bases each). This receptor was identified in a male donor with ankylosing spondylitis or in good health (not recorded which). The sequenced material came from blood, either unsorted or a sorted T cell fraction (not recorded which). The CDR3 reads CASSESGAGKDSYEQYF. The CDR3, as DNA: TGTGCCAGCAGTGAATCGGGGGCAGGGAAAGACTCCTACGAGCAGTACTTC.